This TCR beta chain was recovered during a study of blood T cell repertoires in COVID-19. The method was immunoSEQ multiplex PCR; TCRdb's version includes in-frame clones alone and lacks a portion of them. The sample has about 24,000 clones; about 82% are singletons. The CDR3 is 13 amino acids. The germline gives CDR1 MDHEN, CDR2 SYDVKM. V was pared by 3 bases and J by 6 bases, with 1 base of the junction left unmatched. The sample taken for sequencing was peripheral blood. The clonotype was recovered from a human donor with active COVID-19. The donor label of this sample is uncertain. The rearrangement joins TRBV28 to TRBJ2-7, with TRBD1 identical over 11 bases. CDR3 in amino acids: CASSFGQGAEQYF. DNA for the CDR3: TGTGCCAGCAGTTTCGGACAGGGGGCCGAGCAGTACTTC. Filled out from reference TRBV28 and TRBJ2-7, the complete variable domain reads DVKVTQSSRYLVKRTGEKVFLECVQDMDHENMFWYRQDPGLGLRLIYFSYDVKMKEKGDIPEGYSVSREKKERFSLILESASTNQTSMYLCASSFGQGAEQYFGPGTRLTVT.